The 21 T cell receptor beta chains below come from one sample, sequenced in a study of glioma-infiltrating T cells after dendritic cell vaccination. The table came from immunoSEQ multiplex PCR; TCRdb's copy has only in-frame clones and leaves some out. The profile covers about 92,000 clones, with more than 75% appearing a single time and approximately 14% taken by the ten largest. Sequences were derived from blood, sampled before dendritic cell vaccination. The origin of the receptors is a human donor with glioblastoma.

The V and J genes are TRBV30 and TRBJ2-7; 14 bases match TRBD2. Losses at the gene ends were 3 bases for V and 1 base for J; bases not matched to a gene: 5. The CDR3 is made up of 16 amino acids. Germline assignment: CDR1 GTSNPN and CDR2 SVGIG (reference sequence). The CDR3 spells CAWRTSGRAGSYEQYF. CDR3 sequence (DNA): TGTGCCTGGAGGACTAGCGGGAGGGCGGGATCCTACGAGCAGTACTTC.

The chain combines TRBV29-1 with TRBJ2-1; TRBD1 matches 12 bases. This CDR3 is 13 amino acids long. The trim removed 3 bases at V and 8 bases at J, leaving 2 bases unmatched. CDR1 SQVTM and CDR2 ANQGSEA come from the germline V gene. DNA of the CDR3: TGCAGCGTTGAGGGGACAGGGGGCTATGAGCAGTTCTTC. It codes for CSVEGTGGYEQFF.

J is TRBJ1-1 and V is TRBV15; D possibly corresponds to TRBD1 (6 bases). Between the trimmed V and J ends, which lost 0 bases and 4 bases, there was a span of 9 bases. Per the germline V gene, CDR1 is LNHNV and CDR2 is YYDKDF (reference sequence). The CDR3 is made up of 14 amino acids. The CDR3 DNA follows: TGTGCCACCAGCAGAGATGGGGGGGCCACTGAAGCTTTCTTT. Translating it yields CATSRDGGATEAFF.

The chain uses TRBV9 and TRBJ1-2, with D uncertain. Germline CDR1 is SGDLS and CDR2 is YYNGEE. Trimming left V 0 bases short and J 0 bases short, with 9 bases between. This CDR3 contains 15 residues. CDR3 bases: TGTGCCAGCAGCGTAGATTGGGCCACTAACTATGGCTACACCTTC. It specifies CASSVDWATNYGYTF. The full variable domain, rest sourced from reference TRBV9 and TRBJ1-2, is DSGVTQTPKHLITATGQRVTLRCSPRSGDLSVYWYQQSLDQGLQFLIQYYNGEERAKGNILERFSAQQFPDLHSELNLSSLELGDSALYFCASSVDWATNYGYTFGSGTRLTVV.

This clone was picked up a small number of times. V and J are TRBV4-3 and TRBJ2-7; D is perhaps TRBD1 (6 bases). Germline-derived CDR1 and CDR2 are LGHNA and YSLEER. The CDR3 runs to 16 residues. V lost 0 bases, J lost 5 bases, and 17 bases lay in between. The CDR3 is CASSQDFSAGVNEQYF. DNA for the CDR3: TGCGCCAGCAGCCAAGATTTTTCGGCAGGGGTCAACGAGCAGTACTTC.

The J gene is TRBJ2-5, the V gene TRBV9; D uncertain. The germline V and J ends were trimmed by 4 bases and 4 bases, with 14 bases remaining between them. Germline V gene data show CDR1 as SGDLS and CDR2 as YYNGEE. The CDR3 is 14 amino acids. The CDR3: CASSPRRLGETQYF. The CDR3 bases are TGTGCCAGCAGCCCTAGACGGCTGGGAGAGACCCAGTACTTC.

V and J are TRBV29-1 and TRBJ2-3; D gene unclear. Between the trimmed V and J ends, which lost 0 bases and 2 bases, there was a span of 6 bases. The germline V gene has CDR1 SQVTM and CDR2 ANQGSEA. The CDR3 is 13 amino acids. The CDR3 loop reads CSVEDLYTDTQYF. CDR3 nucleotides: TGCAGCGTTGAAGATCTCTACACAGATACGCAGTATTTT.

J is TRBJ2-7 and V is TRBV2, with 9 positions matching TRBD2. Germline lookup yields CDR1 SNHLY and CDR2 FYNNEI. The ends lost 3 bases at V and 3 bases at J; junction bases unmatched: 3. This CDR3 region has 14 residues. This CDR3 reads CASSERREGYEQYF. CDR3 in DNA: TGTGCCAGCAGTGAGAGGCGGGAGGGCTACGAGCAGTACTTC.

The rearrangement uses TRBV10-3 and TRBJ1-3; the D gene is possibly TRBD1 (6 bases). Germline CDR1 ENHRY, CDR2 SYGVKD. The V end was cut by 6 bases, the J end by 6 bases, with 12 bases between. The CDR3 is 13 amino acids. The CDR3 DNA reads as TGTGCCATCAGATCGGGGGGGCTAAACACCATATATTTT. This encodes CAIRSGGLNTIYF.

V and J are TRBV28 and TRBJ2-7, with TRBD1 matching 9 bases. CDR3 size: 15 residues. With 2 bases clipped from V and 4 bases from J, the junction kept 6 bases outside the gene matches. CDR1 is MDHEN and CDR2 is SYDVKM in the germline V gene. The CDR3 loop is CASSLTGTGSYEQYF. The DNA for the CDR3 is TGTGCCAGCAGTTTAACCGGGACAGGGAGTTACGAGCAGTACTTC.

The chain joins TRBV2 to TRBJ1-1; the D gene is possibly TRBD1 (5 bases). This CDR3 is built from 16 residues. CDR1 and CDR2 (germline): SNHLY, FYNNEI. Deletions cut 1 base from V and 1 base from J, with 13 bases between. The CDR3 loop is CASSEGRPGKNTEAFF. The CDR3 bases are TGTGCCAGCAGTGAAGGGCGCCCAGGGAAGAACACTGAAGCTTTCTTT.

The chain combines TRBV7-6 with TRBJ2-7; 8 nucleotides match TRBD1. V shed 3 bases and J 3 bases; nucleotides not matched to a gene: 4. Germline values: CDR1 SGHVS, CDR2 FNYEAQ. The CDR3 consists of 14 residues. The CDR3 sequence: CASSFGQGGYEQYF. CDR3 DNA sequence: TGTGCCAGCAGCTTTGGACAGGGAGGCTACGAGCAGTACTTC.

This clone was found once. V usage is TRBV9 and J usage is TRBJ2-3, with 8 bases lining up with TRBD2. The V and J ends lost 0 bases and 5 bases, in that order; junction bases with no gene match: 5. The CDR3 is made up of 15 amino acids. Germline CDR1 reads SGDLS; CDR2 reads YYNGEE. The CDR3 DNA reads TGTGCCAGCAGCGTAGGAGGCGGGAGGCGAGATACGCAGTATTTT. Its protein is CASSVGGGRRDTQYF.

The chain couples TRBV18 to TRBJ2-7; TRBD2 agrees at 8 bases. This CDR3 is built from 14 residues. V lost 3 bases to trimming and J lost 4 bases; unmatched junction nucleotides: 5. Germline V gives CDR1 KGHSH, CDR2 LQKENI. CDR3 loop: CASSPGGRIYEQYF. The CDR3 DNA follows: TGTGCCAGCTCACCCGGCGGGAGGATATACGAGCAGTACTTC.

This chain uses TRBV15 with TRBJ2-5, with a possible D match to TRBD1 (5 bases). V gave up 5 bases and J gave up 5 bases, with 9 bases separating them. This CDR3 is built from 12 residues. CDR1 and CDR2 (germline): LNHNV, YYDKDF (reference sequence). This CDR3 reads CATSWGSETQYF. As DNA, the CDR3 is TGTGCCACCAGCTGGGGCTCGGAGACCCAGTACTTC.

V is TRBV7-9 and J is TRBJ2-7; TRBD2 is a possible D gene (6 bases). CDR1 is SEHNR and CDR2 is FQNEAQ in the germline V gene (reference sequence). CDR3 length: 12 amino acids. Trimming pared 4 bases from V and 5 bases from J, leaving 9 bases between. The CDR3, as DNA: TGTGCCAGCAGCTACACTAGCAACGAGCAGTACTTC. Amino acid sequence: CASSYTSNEQYF.

For the CDR3, the DNA is TGTGCCAGCAGCGCGCAACAGGGGCTCGACACCGGGGAGCTGTTTTTT. It is translated as CASSAQQGLDTGELFF. The V gene is TRBV11-3, the J gene TRBJ2-2, with 7 bases that match TRBD1. This CDR3 is built from 16 residues. Germline loops: CDR1 SGHNT, CDR2 YENEEA. J lost 3 bases, V lost 5 bases, and 9 bases had no gene match. The full variable domain, its missing parts supplied by reference TRBV11-3 and TRBJ2-2, is EAGVVQSPRYKIIEKKQPVAFWCNPISGHNTLYWYLQNLGQGPELLIRYENEEAVDDSQLPKDRFSAERLKGVDSTLKIQPAELGDSAVYLCASSAQQGLDTGELFFGEGSRLTVL.

This chain links TRBV27 with TRBJ2-2; no firm D call. Germline CDR1 is MNHEY and CDR2 is SMNVEV (reference sequence). Trimming left V 6 bases short and J 1 base short, with 12 bases between. There are 15 residues in the CDR3. The CDR3 region has the DNA TGTGCCAGCAGGGTGGGCAGAGTGAACACCGGGGAGCTGTTTTTT. Protein product: CASRVGRVNTGELFF.

V gene TRBV7-3 combines with J gene TRBJ2-6; D is perhaps TRBD2 (6 bases). Trimming pared 3 bases from V and 0 bases from J, leaving 12 bases between. CDR3 length: 17 amino acids. Per the germline V gene, CDR1 is SGHTA and CDR2 is FQGTGA. Written as DNA, the CDR3 is TGTGCCAGCAGCTTGGGGGGATCCTACTCTGGGGCCAACGTCCTGACTTTC. It yields the protein CASSLGGSYSGANVLTF.

V gene TRBV27 combines with J gene TRBJ2-3, with a weak D call TRBD1 (5 bases). Trimming removed 5 bases from V and 4 bases from J, with 13 bases in between. Germline lookup yields CDR1 MNHEY and CDR2 SMNVEV (reference sequence). The CDR3 loop spans 14 amino acids. CDR3 sequence: CASSPRGRADTQYF. Here the CDR3 DNA reads TGTGCCAGCAGTCCTAGGGGCCGCGCAGATACGCAGTATTTT.

The V and J genes are TRBV5-5 and TRBJ2-7, with a weak D call TRBD2 (6 bases). This CDR3 is 15 amino acids long. The germline V gene encodes CDR1 SGHKS and CDR2 YYEKEE (reference sequence). V lost 7 bases and J lost 2, with 19 bases in between. Here the CDR3 reads CASSGGNAPTYEQYF. The CDR3 bases are TGTGCCAGCTCTGGGGGGAATGCTCCTACCTACGAGCAGTACTTC.